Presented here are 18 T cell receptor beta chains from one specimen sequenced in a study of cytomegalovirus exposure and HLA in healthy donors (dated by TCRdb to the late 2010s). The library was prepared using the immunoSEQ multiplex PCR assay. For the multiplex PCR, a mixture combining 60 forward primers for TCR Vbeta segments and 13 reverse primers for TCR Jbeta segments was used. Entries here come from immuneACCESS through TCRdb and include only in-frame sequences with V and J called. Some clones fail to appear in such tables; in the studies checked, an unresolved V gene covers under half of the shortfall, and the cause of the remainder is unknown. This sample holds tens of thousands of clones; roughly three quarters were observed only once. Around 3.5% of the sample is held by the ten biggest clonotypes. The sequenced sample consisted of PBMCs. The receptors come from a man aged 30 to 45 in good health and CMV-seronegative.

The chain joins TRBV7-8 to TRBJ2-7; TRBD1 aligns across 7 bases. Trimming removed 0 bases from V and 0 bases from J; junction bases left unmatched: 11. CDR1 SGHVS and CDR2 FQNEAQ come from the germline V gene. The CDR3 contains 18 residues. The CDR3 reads CASSLAPRSGQYSYEQYF. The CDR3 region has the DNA TGTGCCAGCAGCTTAGCGCCGAGGTCGGGACAGTACTCCTACGAGCAGTACTTC.

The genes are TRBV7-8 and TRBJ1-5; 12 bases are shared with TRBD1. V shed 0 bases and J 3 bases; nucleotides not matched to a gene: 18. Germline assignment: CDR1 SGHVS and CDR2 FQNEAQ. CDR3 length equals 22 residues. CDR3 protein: CASSLAPGTGGLGGVSNQPQHF. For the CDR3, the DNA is TGTGCCAGCAGCTTAGCGCCCGGGACAGGGGGCCTCGGGGGCGTATCCAATCAGCCCCAGCATTTT.

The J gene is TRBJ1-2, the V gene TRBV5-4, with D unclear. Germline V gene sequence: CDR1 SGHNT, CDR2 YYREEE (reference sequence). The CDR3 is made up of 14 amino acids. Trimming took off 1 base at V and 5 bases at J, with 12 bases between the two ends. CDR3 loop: CASSLTPKQYGYTF. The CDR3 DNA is TGTGCCAGCAGCTTGACCCCGAAACAGTATGGCTACACCTTC.

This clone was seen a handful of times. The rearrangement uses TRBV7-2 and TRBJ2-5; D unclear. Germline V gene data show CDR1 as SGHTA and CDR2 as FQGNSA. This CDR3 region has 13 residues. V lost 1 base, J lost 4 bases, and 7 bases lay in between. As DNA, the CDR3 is TGTGCCAGCAGCTTAGGGGCAGGAGAGACCCAGTACTTC. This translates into CASSLGAGETQYF.

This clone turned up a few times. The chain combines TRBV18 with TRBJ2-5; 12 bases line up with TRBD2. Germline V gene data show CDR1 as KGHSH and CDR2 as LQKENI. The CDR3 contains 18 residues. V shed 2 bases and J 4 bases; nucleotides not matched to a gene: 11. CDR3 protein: CASSPSRSGLAGSETQYF. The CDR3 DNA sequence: TGTGCCAGCTCACCATCCCGCTCGGGACTAGCGGGCTCAGAGACCCAGTACTTC. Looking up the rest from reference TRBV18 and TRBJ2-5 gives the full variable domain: NAGVMQNPRHLVRRRGQEARLRCSPMKGHSHVYWYRQLPEEGLKFMVYLQKENIIDESGMPKERFSAEFPKEGPSILRIQQVVRGDSAAYFCASSPSRSGLAGSETQYFGPGTRLLVL.

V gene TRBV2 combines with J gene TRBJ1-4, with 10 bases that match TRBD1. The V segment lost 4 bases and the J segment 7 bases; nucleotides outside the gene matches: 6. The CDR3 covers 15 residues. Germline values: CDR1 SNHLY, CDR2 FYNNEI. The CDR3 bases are TGTGCCAGCAGTGGGGGGGACAGGGGTATTGAAAAACTGTTTTTT. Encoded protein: CASSGGDRGIEKLFF.

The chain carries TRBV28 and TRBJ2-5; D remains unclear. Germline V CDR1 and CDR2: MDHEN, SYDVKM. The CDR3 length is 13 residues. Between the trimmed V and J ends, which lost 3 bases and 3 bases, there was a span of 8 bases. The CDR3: CASSLARKETQYF. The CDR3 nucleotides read TGTGCCAGCAGTTTGGCCAGAAAAGAGACCCAGTACTTC.

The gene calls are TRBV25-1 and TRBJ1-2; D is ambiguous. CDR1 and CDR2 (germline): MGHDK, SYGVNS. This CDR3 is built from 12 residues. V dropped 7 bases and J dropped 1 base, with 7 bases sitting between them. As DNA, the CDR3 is TGTGCCAGCACGGCGGGTAACTATGGCTACACCTTC. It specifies CASTAGNYGYTF.

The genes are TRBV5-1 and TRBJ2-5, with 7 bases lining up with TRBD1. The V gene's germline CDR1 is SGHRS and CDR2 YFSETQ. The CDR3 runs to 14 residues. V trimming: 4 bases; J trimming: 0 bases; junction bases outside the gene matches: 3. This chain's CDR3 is CASSPGQDQETQYF. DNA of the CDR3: TGCGCCAGCAGCCCAGGACAGGACCAAGAGACCCAGTACTTC.

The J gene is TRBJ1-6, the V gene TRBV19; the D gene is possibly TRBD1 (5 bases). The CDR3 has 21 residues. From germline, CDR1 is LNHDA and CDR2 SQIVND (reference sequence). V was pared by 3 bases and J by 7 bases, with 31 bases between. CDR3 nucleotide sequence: TGTGCCAGTAGTATTAAGCTTCACTTGTCGTGGCAGGGTGCGGGGAATTCACCCCTCCACTTT. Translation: CASSIKLHLSWQGAGNSPLHF.

CDR3 sequence reads: CASRKTLAGAYEQYF. The DNA for the CDR3 is TGCGCCAGCCGTAAAACCCTTGCAGGGGCCTACGAGCAGTACTTC. The chain has TRBV5-1 and TRBJ2-7, with D possibly matching TRBD1 (6 bases). The ends were cut back, 7 bases at V and 2 bases at J, with 19 bases in the middle. Germline-derived CDR1 and CDR2 are SGHRS and YFSETQ. This CDR3 has 15 amino acids.

CDR3: CASSIGGTGGHEQYF. DNA for the CDR3: TGTGCCAGTAGTATAGGGGGGACAGGAGGCCACGAGCAGTACTTC. The chain combines TRBV19 with TRBJ2-7; 8 bases are shared with TRBD1. Germline V gene lookup returns CDR1 LNHDA and CDR2 SQIVND (reference sequence). The CDR3 consists of 15 residues. The V segment lost 1 base and the J segment 5 bases; nucleotides outside the gene matches: 7.

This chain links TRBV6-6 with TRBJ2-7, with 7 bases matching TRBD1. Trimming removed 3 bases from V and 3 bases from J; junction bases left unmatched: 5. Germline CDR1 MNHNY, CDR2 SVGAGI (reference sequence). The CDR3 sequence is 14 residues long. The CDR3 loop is CASSYTGAFYEQYF. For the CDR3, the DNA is TGTGCCAGCAGTTATACAGGGGCCTTCTACGAGCAGTACTTC.

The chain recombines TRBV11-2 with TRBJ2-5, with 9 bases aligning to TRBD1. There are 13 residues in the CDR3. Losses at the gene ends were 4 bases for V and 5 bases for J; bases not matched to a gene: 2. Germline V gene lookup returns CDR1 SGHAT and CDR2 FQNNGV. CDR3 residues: CASSSDRGETQYF. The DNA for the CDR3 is TGTGCCAGCAGCTCAGACAGGGGGGAGACCCAGTACTTC.

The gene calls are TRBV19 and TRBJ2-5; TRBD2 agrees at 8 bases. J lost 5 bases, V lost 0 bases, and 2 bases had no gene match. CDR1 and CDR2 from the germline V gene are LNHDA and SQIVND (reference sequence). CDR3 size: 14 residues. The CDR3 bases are TGTGCCAGTAGTATAGATTGGACTAGCGAGACCCAGTACTTC. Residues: CASSIDWTSETQYF.

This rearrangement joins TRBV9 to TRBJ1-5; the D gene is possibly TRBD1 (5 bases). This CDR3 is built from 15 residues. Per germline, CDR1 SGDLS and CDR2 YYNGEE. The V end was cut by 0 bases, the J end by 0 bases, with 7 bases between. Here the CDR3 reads CASSVDDSSNQPQHF. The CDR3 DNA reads TGTGCCAGCAGCGTAGACGACAGTAGCAATCAGCCCCAGCATTTT.

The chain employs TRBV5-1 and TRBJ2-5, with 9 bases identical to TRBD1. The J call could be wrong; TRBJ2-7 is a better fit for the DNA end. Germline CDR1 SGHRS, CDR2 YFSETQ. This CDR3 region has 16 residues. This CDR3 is CASTAAGTGPSYEQYF. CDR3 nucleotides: TGCGCCAGCACCGCTGCGGGGACAGGGCCTTCCTACGAGCAGTACTTC.

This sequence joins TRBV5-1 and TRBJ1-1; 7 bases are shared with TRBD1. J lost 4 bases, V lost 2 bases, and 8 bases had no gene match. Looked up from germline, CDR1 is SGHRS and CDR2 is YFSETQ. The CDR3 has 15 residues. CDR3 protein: CASSFLTGWVTEAFF. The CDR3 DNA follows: TGCGCCAGCAGCTTCCTGACAGGGTGGGTCACTGAAGCTTTCTTT.